The table lists the clone carrying this TCR beta chain with a count of one. The target antigen is unknown. The V segment lost 6 bases and the J segment 0 bases; nucleotides outside the gene matches: 7. The CDR3 is made up of 16 amino acids. Germline values: CDR1 SNHLY, CDR2 FYNNEI. This table comes from immunoSEQ multiplex PCR, and its TCRdb copy is limited to in-frame clones, with some not included. The table records around 300,000 clones, around 85% of them present only once. The record originates from a study of cytomegalovirus exposure and HLA in healthy donors. In the study overall: In a later analysis, it was reported that the approximately 110 validation repertoires had been produced on the same platform as the roughly 700 repertoires belonging to the first cohort. Study-wide points: The listing of 150 to 200 TCR beta chains classed them as cytomegalovirus-associated. Using the classifier, cytomegalovirus status was reportedly diagnosed with high specificity and sensitivity.

The chain is built from TRBV2 and TRBJ2-5; 10 bases align to TRBD1. This receptor was obtained from a woman aged 18-29 years in good health and CMV-seronegative. Sequenced: PBMCs. In DNA form, the CDR3 reads TGTGCCAGCAGAGGCCCGGGACAGGGGTACCAAGAGACCCAGTACTTC. Amino acids: CASRGPGQGYQETQYF.